In this sample, the clone carrying this T cell receptor (beta chain) turned up once. Germline V CDR1 and CDR2: SGHRS, YFSETQ. The trim removed 2 bases at V and 5 bases at J, leaving 8 bases unmatched. The CDR3 runs 16 residues. The data originate from a study of control samples from healthy donors and cancer patients. Sequencing used immunoSEQ multiplex PCR; TCRdb keeps in-frame clones, though not all of them. The data show 150,000 or so clones, roughly 93% seen once. Input material: blood. This receptor was taken from a man between 18 and 29 years old in good health. This chain connects TRBV5-1 to TRBJ2-2, with 8 bases fitting TRBD2. CDR3 coding DNA: TGCGCCAGCAGCTTCAAAGCGGGAGAGAAGACCGGGGAGCTGTTTTTT. It encodes CASSFKAGEKTGELFF.